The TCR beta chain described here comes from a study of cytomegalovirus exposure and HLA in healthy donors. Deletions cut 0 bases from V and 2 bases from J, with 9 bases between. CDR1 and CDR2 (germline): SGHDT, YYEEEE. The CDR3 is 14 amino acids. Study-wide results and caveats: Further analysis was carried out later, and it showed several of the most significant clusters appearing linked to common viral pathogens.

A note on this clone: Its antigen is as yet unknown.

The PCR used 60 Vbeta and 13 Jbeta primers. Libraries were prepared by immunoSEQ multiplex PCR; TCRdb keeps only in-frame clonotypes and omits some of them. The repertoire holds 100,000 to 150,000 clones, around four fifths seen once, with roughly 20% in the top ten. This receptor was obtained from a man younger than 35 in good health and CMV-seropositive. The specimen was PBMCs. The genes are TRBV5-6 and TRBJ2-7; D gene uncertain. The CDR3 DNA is TGTGCCAGCAGCTTGGCGACAATTCCCTACGAGCAGTACTTC. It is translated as CASSLATIPYEQYF.